This T cell receptor beta chain appears in the sequencing data of a study of CD8 T cells in ankylosing spondylitis. Study outcomes and limitations: In ankylosing spondylitis blood, a motif of roughly 8 highly homologous TCR beta variants appeared characteristic.

MiXCR was run by TCRdb on the 5' RACE reads, yielding one entry per CDR3 protein. The repertoire has over 200,000 distinct CDR3 sequences, 15% to 20% of them found once; the top ten carry under 45%. The CDR3 has 12 residues. Per the germline V gene, CDR1 is SQVTM and CDR2 is ANQGSEA. J lost 7 bases, V lost 7 bases, and 8 bases had no gene match. This clonotype has ten or more counts. Its antigen is unknown. Source material: blood, either unsorted or a sorted T cell fraction (not recorded which). The source is a male donor with ankylosing spondylitis. The rearrangement links TRBV29-1 to TRBJ1-2; 8 nucleotides align to TRBD1. The CDR3 loop reads CSALGTGGGYTF. CDR3 nucleotides: TGCAGCGCGTTGGGGACAGGTGGTGGCTACACCTTC.